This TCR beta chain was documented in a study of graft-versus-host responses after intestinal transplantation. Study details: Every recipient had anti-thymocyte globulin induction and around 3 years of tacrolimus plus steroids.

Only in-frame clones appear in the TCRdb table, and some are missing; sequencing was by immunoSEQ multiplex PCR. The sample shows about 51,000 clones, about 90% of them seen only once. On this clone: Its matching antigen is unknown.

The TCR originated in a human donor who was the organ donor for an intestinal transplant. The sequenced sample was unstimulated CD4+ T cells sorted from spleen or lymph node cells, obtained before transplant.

In DNA form, the CDR3 reads TGCGCCAGCAGCCCGGGAGGGGCGGGAGGGCTCAATGAGCAGTTCTTC. It encodes CASSPGGAGGLNEQFF. The chain has TRBV5-1 and TRBJ2-1; 9 positions match TRBD2. This CDR3 has 16 amino acids. Per germline, CDR1 SGHRS and CDR2 YFSETQ. The ends lost 4 bases at V and 6 bases at J; junction bases unmatched: 11.